This T cell receptor (beta chain) was captured by sequencing in a study of blood T cell repertoires in COVID-19. Study overall: Acute and convalescent COVID-19 specimens originated in the United States, Italy and Spain. Sample material is recorded as cDNA or gDNA derived from T cells, B-cell-depleted T cells, or PBMCs.

In germline, CDR1 is SGDLS, CDR2 YYNGEE. Trimming shortened V by 4 bases and J by 0 bases, and 13 bases separated the two germline ends. The CDR3 is 16 residues long. Produced via immunoSEQ multiplex PCR; TCRdb's table is partial and in-frame only. The table shows roughly 260,000 clones, with less than 90% occurring only once. This TCR derives from a man between 60 and 70 years old who had recovered from COVID-19. The specimen was peripheral blood. The V and J genes are TRBV9 and TRBJ2-2; D unresolved. The CDR3: CASSSRTVSNTGELFF. As DNA, the CDR3 is TGTGCCAGCAGCTCCCGCACGGTCTCGAACACCGGGGAGCTGTTTTTT. Supplemented by reference TRBV9 and TRBJ2-2, the full variable domain reads DSGVTQTPKHLITATGQRVTLRCSPRSGDLSVYWYQQSLDQGLQFLIQYYNGEERAKGNILERFSAQQFPDLHSELNLSSLELGDSALYFCASSSRTVSNTGELFFGEGSRLTVL.